The next 11 T cell receptor beta chains were all read from a single sample in a study of PD-1 blockade in classical Hodgkin lymphoma (dated by TCRdb to 2020 to 2022). Interpreted using the paper, the time point label stands for: cycle 4 day 1 (C4D1), after more than five weeks of nivolumab. Relapse after autologous stem cell transplantation had occurred in all trial patients, and cohorts A, B and C were distinguished by prior brentuximab vedotin exposure. The receptor library was made with the immunoSEQ multiplex PCR assay. Drawn from immuneACCESS, this table holds only the in-frame rearrangements with V and J called that TCRdb kept. Clones are partly lost; checked studies trace under half to an unresolved V gene and leave the rest unexplained. In all, the sample holds about 20,000 clones, and less than 85% of those were seen once. Of the sample, about 40% is held by the ten largest clones. Sequencing used peripheral blood mononuclear cells (PBMCs), obtained before the fourth cycle of nivolumab. The receptors shown here come from a human donor with classical Hodgkin lymphoma.

The CDR3 DNA reads TGCGCCAGCAGCCTGGCCCCGGGGAACAATGAGCAGTTCTTC. It translates to CASSLAPGNNEQFF. The rearrangement links TRBV4-1 to TRBJ2-1; D is possibly TRBD2 (5 bases). The CDR3 runs 14 residues. Trimming removed 4 bases at V and 5 bases at J, with 12 bases between. Germline-derived CDR1 and CDR2 are MGHRA and YSYEKL.

This chain links TRBV9 with TRBJ1-1, with D unclear. Trimming took off 7 bases at V and 2 bases at J, with 15 bases between the two ends. This CDR3 contains 14 residues. Germline V gene data show CDR1 as SGDLS and CDR2 as YYNGEE. The CDR3 region is CASVRITDNTEAFF. CDR3 DNA: TGTGCCAGCGTCCGAATCACGGATAACACTGAAGCTTTCTTT.

This sequence joins TRBV5-1 and TRBJ1-1, with D unresolved. Germline CDR1 SGHRS, CDR2 YFSETQ. The V gene lost 4 bases and the J gene lost 5 bases, with 18 bases spanning the gap. The CDR3 totals 15 residues. The CDR3: CASSTTDAGETEAFF. CDR3 coding DNA: TGCGCCAGCAGCACTACAGACGCCGGGGAAACTGAAGCTTTCTTT.

The V and J genes are TRBV7-9 and TRBJ2-7; possible D gene TRBD2, 6 bases. This CDR3 contains 16 residues. Looked up from germline, CDR1 is SEHNR and CDR2 is FQNEAQ (reference sequence). V was clipped by 5 bases and J by 0 bases, with 17 bases between them. The CDR3 region is CASSPLRDFTSYEQYF. Here the CDR3 DNA reads TGTGCCAGCAGCCCTCTTAGGGACTTTACCTCCTACGAGCAGTACTTC.

The chain has TRBV6-5 and TRBJ1-1; D is ambiguous. Looked up from germline, CDR1 is MNHEY and CDR2 is SVGAGI. This CDR3 comprises 14 residues. V was clipped by 6 bases and J by 3 bases, with 14 bases between them. The CDR3 DNA follows: TGTGCCAGCAGAACCTCAGAGAGGCACACTGAAGCTTTCTTT. Amino acid sequence: CASRTSERHTEAFF.

V and J are TRBV30 and TRBJ2-3; 11 bases are a match to TRBD1. V was clipped by 2 bases and J by 8 bases; unmatched bases: 6. The germline V gene has CDR1 GTSNPN and CDR2 SVGIG (reference sequence). The CDR3 contains 14 residues. CDR3 DNA: TGTGCCTGGAGTTCCCCGGGACAGGGGGGTACGCAGTATTTT. Protein sequence: CAWSSPGQGGTQYF.

The chain carries TRBV15 and TRBJ2-7; 13 nucleotides align to TRBD2. CDR1 and CDR2 from the germline V gene are LNHNV and YYDKDF (reference sequence). The CDR3 contains 15 residues. V shed 3 bases and J 4 bases; nucleotides not matched to a gene: 3. The CDR3 nucleotides read TGTGCCACCAGCAGTGGGACTAGCGGGACTTACGAGCAGTACTTC. Amino acids: CATSSGTSGTYEQYF.

This rearrangement joins TRBV27 to TRBJ2-3; D unresolved. Looked up from germline, CDR1 is MNHEY and CDR2 is SMNVEV (reference sequence). The length of the CDR3 is 15 residues. Trimming pared 4 bases from V and 4 bases from J, leaving 15 bases between. The CDR3 protein is CASSSRKGIPDTQYF. CDR3 nucleotides: TGTGCCAGCAGTTCAAGAAAGGGTATCCCAGATACGCAGTATTTT.

This clone was seen a few times. The chain employs TRBV9 and TRBJ1-1; TRBD1 might be the D (5 bases). Trimming removed 3 bases at V and 5 bases at J, with 17 bases between. The CDR3 is 15 residues long. The germline V gene has CDR1 SGDLS and CDR2 YYNGEE. The CDR3: CASSEGTPGRTEAFF. In DNA, the CDR3 is TGTGCCAGCAGCGAAGGGACGCCGGGGAGGACTGAAGCTTTCTTT.

The chain is built from TRBV19 and TRBJ2-1; 14 bases map to TRBD2. Looked up from germline, CDR1 is LNHDA and CDR2 is SQIVND (reference sequence). The CDR3 sequence is 17 residues long. Losses at the gene ends were 4 bases for V and 1 base for J; bases not matched to a gene: 3. The CDR3 region has the DNA TGTGCCAGTAGTAATGGACTAGCGGGGGGTTCCTACAATGAGCAGTTCTTC. Its translation: CASSNGLAGGSYNEQFF.

The chain couples TRBV4-3 to TRBJ2-4; 8 bases agree with TRBD2. The CDR3 is 19 residues long. The V and J ends lost 2 bases and 0 bases, in that order; junction bases with no gene match: 12. The germline V gene has CDR1 LGHNA and CDR2 YSLEER. The CDR3 spells CASSQSRASGQLAKNIQYF. In DNA form, the CDR3 reads TGCGCCAGCAGCCAATCCCGGGCTAGCGGGCAATTAGCCAAAAACATTCAGTACTTC.